This TCR beta chain originates from a study of T cell repertoires in cytomegalovirus infection. Background on the study: Public TCR beta signatures indicated both CMV infection and matching HLA type. Study-wide results and caveats: In two of eight donors, the top clonotype was HLA-C-restricted CMV-specific. Accumulated public TCR beta family frequency recognized individuals carrying CMV together with the relevant HLA.

MiXCR, run by TCRdb on the reads, gives a single entry per CDR3 protein. This table holds about 230,000 distinct CDR3 sequences, over 20% found once. The length of the CDR3 is 11 residues. Trimming stripped 5 bases from V and 2 bases from J, with 7 bases between. Germline loops: CDR1 SQVTM, CDR2 ANQGSEA. As concerns this clonotype: The antigen is unknown.

V usage is TRBV29-1 and J usage is TRBJ2-7, with D possibly being TRBD1 (5 bases). This clonotype originated in a human donor in good health (CMV status not recorded). Some clones in this sample may be carry-over from other donors' samples. The sequencing input was CD8+ T cells from PBMCs. The CDR3 here is CSVKGTYEQYF. CDR3 DNA: TGCAGCGTTAAGGGGACCTACGAGCAGTACTTC.